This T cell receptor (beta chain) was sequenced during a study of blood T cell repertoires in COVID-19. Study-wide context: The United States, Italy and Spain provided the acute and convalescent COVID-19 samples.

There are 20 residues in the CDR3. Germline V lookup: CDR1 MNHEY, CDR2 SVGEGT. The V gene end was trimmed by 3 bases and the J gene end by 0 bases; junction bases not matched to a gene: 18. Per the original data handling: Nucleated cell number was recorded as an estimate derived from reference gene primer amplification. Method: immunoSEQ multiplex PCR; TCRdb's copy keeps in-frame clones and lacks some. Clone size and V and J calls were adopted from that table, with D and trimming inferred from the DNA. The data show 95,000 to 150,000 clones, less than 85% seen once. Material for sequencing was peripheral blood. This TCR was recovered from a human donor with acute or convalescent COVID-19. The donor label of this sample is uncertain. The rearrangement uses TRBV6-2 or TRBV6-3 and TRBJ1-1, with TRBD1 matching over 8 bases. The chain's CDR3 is CASSYPLLDRGRLLNTEAFF. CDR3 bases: TGTGCCAGCAGTTATCCTCTTCTAGACAGGGGAAGGCTCTTGAACACTGAAGCTTTCTTT.